Each of the 23 T cell receptor beta chains below was sequenced from the same sample in a study of beta chain features in type 1 diabetes. What was sequenced were expressed TCRB transcripts, since all of the isolated RNA had been reverse transcribed. Profiled with immunoSEQ multiplex PCR; TCRdb holds only in-frame clones, not every one. This table holds about 150,000 clones, approximately 8.1% found once. Sequencing input: central memory CD4+ T cells from blood. These TCRs come from a man aged 18 to 29 in good health.

This clone was detected many times. This chain joins TRBV7-9 and TRBJ1-1; D is undetermined. Germline V gene data show CDR1 as SEHNR and CDR2 as FQNEAQ (reference sequence). This CDR3 is 14 amino acids long. The ends were cut back, 2 bases at V and 2 bases at J, with 9 bases in the middle. DNA of the CDR3: TGTGCCAGCAGCTTAATCGGAGGAAACACTGAAGCTTTCTTT. It translates to CASSLIGGNTEAFF.

This clone was counted a few times. This sequence joins TRBV5-6 and TRBJ1-6; TRBD1 matches at 7 bases. Germline CDR1 is SGHDT and CDR2 is YYEEEE. CDR3 length equals 15 residues. The V and J ends lost 4 bases and 7 bases, in that order; junction bases with no gene match: 8. The CDR3 region has the DNA TGTGCCAGCAGCCTCACCGGGACAGCCAATTCACCCCTCCACTTT. It translates to CASSLTGTANSPLHF.

This clone was recorded at least ten times. The rearrangement joins TRBV30 to TRBJ1-5, with TRBD1 matching over 10 bases. CDR3 size: 14 residues. V dropped 3 bases and J dropped 2; count of bases not matched to a gene: 1. Germline CDR1 is GTSNPN and CDR2 is SVGIG (reference sequence). CDR3 nucleotides: TGTGCCTGGAGGGGGACAGGGGGCAATCAGCCCCAGCATTTT. Its translation: CAWRGTGGNQPQHF.

This clone was detected ten times or more. V and J are TRBV4-3 and TRBJ2-4; D might be TRBD2 (7 bases). The CDR3 has 17 residues. The germline CDR1 and CDR2 sequences are LGHNA and YSLEER. The ends were cut back, 0 bases at V and 0 bases at J, with 12 bases in the middle. CDR3 nucleotides: TGCGCCAGCAGCCAAGAAGGGGGGGTACTAGCCAAAAACATTCAGTACTTC. Amino acids: CASSQEGGVLAKNIQYF.

V and J are TRBV5-1 and TRBJ1-1; D possibly corresponds to TRBD1 (5 bases). CDR1 and CDR2 from the germline V gene are SGHRS and YFSETQ. The CDR3 covers 14 residues. V was clipped by 1 base and J by 1 base, with 8 bases between them. CDR3 amino acids: CASSLTGQNTEAFF. The CDR3 DNA reads TGCGCCAGCAGCTTGACAGGCCAGAACACTGAAGCTTTCTTT.

This chain links TRBV5-1 with TRBJ1-1, with 10 bases that match TRBD1. CDR1 and CDR2 (germline): SGHRS, YFSETQ. With 2 bases clipped from V and 3 bases from J, the junction kept 4 bases outside the gene matches. The CDR3 has 15 residues. DNA of the CDR3: TGCGCCAGCAGCTTCCAGGGGACAGGGGACACTGAAGCTTTCTTT. This encodes CASSFQGTGDTEAFF.

This clone was seen a handful of times. The chain's CDR3 is CAWSVGTGVGYTF. As DNA, the CDR3 is TGTGCCTGGAGTGTCGGGACAGGGGTTGGCTACACCTTC. The J gene is TRBJ1-2, the V gene TRBV30; 10 bases align to TRBD1. Trimming at V came to 0 bases and at J to 7 bases, leaving 2 bases not matched to a gene. CDR1 and CDR2 from the germline V gene are GTSNPN and SVGIG (reference sequence). The CDR3 covers 13 residues.

This clone has more than one count but fewer than ten. The chain recombines TRBV4-1 with TRBJ1-4; no definite D call. The CDR3 is 16 residues long. Germline lookup yields CDR1 MGHRA and CDR2 YSYEKL. V lost 1 base, J lost 2 bases, and 11 bases lay in between. DNA of the CDR3: TGCGCCAGCAGCCAAGTATTCTCGGGGACTAATGAAAAACTGTTTTTT. Protein product: CASSQVFSGTNEKLFF.

The genes are TRBV5-1 and TRBJ2-3, with TRBD2 matching over 7 bases. With 7 bases clipped from V and 2 bases from J, the junction kept 7 bases outside the gene matches. Per germline, CDR1 SGHRS and CDR2 YFSETQ. This CDR3 comprises 14 residues. The CDR3 region is CASSRGEPTDTQYF. The CDR3 DNA reads TGCGCCAGCTCCCGGGGGGAGCCCACAGATACGCAGTATTTT. Full variable domain (rest looked up from reference TRBV5-1 and TRBJ2-3): KAGVTQTPRYLIKTRGQQVTLSCSPISGHRSVSWYQQTPGQGLQFLFEYFSETQRNKGNFPGRFSGRQFSNSRSEMNVSTLELGDSALYLCASSRGEPTDTQYFGPGTRLTVL.

This sequence joins TRBV4-2 and TRBJ2-6; 8 bases fit TRBD1. The junction had 6 bases not matched to a gene; V was cut back by 0 bases and J by 11 bases. Germline CDR1 LGHNA, CDR2 YNFKEQ. The CDR3 covers 15 residues. In DNA, the CDR3 is TGTGCCAGCAGCCAAGATATCGCAGGGGGCGACGTCCTGACTTTC. This sequence encodes CASSQDIAGGDVLTF.

This clone has more than one count but fewer than ten. The chain uses TRBV19 and TRBJ1-5, with 11 bases identical to TRBD1. The J segment lost 6 bases and the V segment lost 5 bases, leaving 9 bases of the junction unmatched. The CDR3 length is 16 residues. Germline assignment: CDR1 LNHDA and CDR2 SQIVND (reference sequence). In nucleotides, the CDR3 is TGTGCCAGTAGTGCCACGGACAGGGGGCTGAGTCAGCCCCAGCATTTT. It specifies CASSATDRGLSQPQHF.

This clone appeared a few times. The chain employs TRBV6-6 and TRBJ1-2; D is possibly TRBD1 (5 bases). The CDR3 length is 14 residues. Germline assignment: CDR1 MNHNY and CDR2 SVGAGI (reference sequence). The ends were cut back, 2 bases at V and 6 bases at J, with 13 bases in the middle. CDR3: CASSYQGEDNGYTF. The CDR3 bases are TGTGCCAGCAGTTACCAGGGTGAGGACAATGGCTACACCTTC.

This clone came up many times. Other nucleotide sequences from this sample produce the same CDR3. The chain couples TRBV29-1 to TRBJ1-1; 7 bases agree with TRBD1. The CDR3 has 13 residues. Germline values: CDR1 SQVTM, CDR2 ANQGSEA. J was trimmed by 0 bases and V by 6 bases; bases with no gene match: 4. The CDR3 nucleotides read TGCAGCGTACGGGGACAGCTGAACACTGAAGCTTTCTTT. This codes for CSVRGQLNTEAFF. Supplemented by reference TRBV29-1 and TRBJ1-1, the full variable domain reads SAVISQKPSRDICQRGTSLTIQCQVDSQVTMMFWYRQQPGQSLTLIATANQGSEATYESGFVIDKFPISRPNLTFSTLTVSNMSPEDSSIYLCSVRGQLNTEAFFGQGTRLTVV.

This clone turned up a few times. The rearrangement uses TRBV28 and TRBJ2-3; TRBD2 matches at 10 bases. V shed 10 bases and J 1 base; nucleotides not matched to a gene: 2. The CDR3 length is 13 residues. The germline CDR1 and CDR2 sequences are MDHEN and SYDVKM. The CDR3 is CATGTSGTDTQYF. In DNA form, the CDR3 reads TGTGCCACCGGGACTAGCGGCACAGATACGCAGTATTTT.

This clone came up many times. The V and J genes are TRBV29-1 and TRBJ2-7; D is perhaps TRBD2 (5 bases). This CDR3 contains 13 residues. Trimming left V 2 bases short and J 5 bases short, with 13 bases between. CDR1 and CDR2 (germline): SQVTM, ANQGSEA. The CDR3 nucleotides are TGCAGCGTTGAAACAGTAACCGGGGACGAGCAGTACTTC. This encodes CSVETVTGDEQYF.

This rearrangement joins TRBV19 to TRBJ2-7; 9 bases are shared with TRBD1. This CDR3 region has 14 residues. Germline lookup yields CDR1 LNHDA and CDR2 SQIVND (reference sequence). Unmatched junction bases numbered 7, after V lost 5 bases and J lost 5 bases. CDR3 coding DNA: TGTGCCAGTAGTCGGGACAGGGTTAGCGACGAGCAGTACTTC. This translates into CASSRDRVSDEQYF.

The CDR3 sequence is CASSYLRENTEAFF. The CDR3 region has the DNA TGTGCCAGCAGTTACCTTCGGGAGAACACTGAAGCTTTCTTT. The gene calls are TRBV6-6 and TRBJ1-1; no firm D call. Per germline, CDR1 MNHNY and CDR2 SVGAGI (reference sequence). V was pared by 2 bases and J by 1 base, with 8 bases between. The CDR3 is made up of 14 amino acids.

This clone was recorded many times. This chain connects TRBV19 to TRBJ2-1; TRBD2 aligns across 13 bases. J gave up 9 bases and V 5 bases, and 10 bases lay outside the gene matches. Germline assignment: CDR1 LNHDA and CDR2 SQIVND (reference sequence). CDR3 length: 16 residues. In nucleotides, the CDR3 is TGTGCCAGTAGTCGGGCGACTAGCGGGAGGCTAGTTGAGCAGTTCTTC. Amino acid sequence: CASSRATSGRLVEQFF.

V is TRBV19 and J is TRBJ2-3, with D uncertain. V lost 3 bases and J 2 bases, leaving 9 bases between the germline ends. Germline lookup yields CDR1 LNHDA and CDR2 SQIVND (reference sequence). The CDR3 sequence is 14 residues long. The DNA for the CDR3 is TGTGCCAGTAGTATCTCCCTCTTCACAGATACGCAGTATTTT. Encoded protein: CASSISLFTDTQYF.

V is TRBV5-1 and J is TRBJ1-1, with D possibly being TRBD1 (6 bases). Trimming removed 3 bases at V and 1 base at J, with 10 bases between. Per germline, CDR1 SGHRS and CDR2 YFSETQ. This CDR3 region has 14 residues. In DNA, the CDR3 is TGCGCCAGCAGCTGGGGACACGAGAACACTGAAGCTTTCTTT. Translation gives CASSWGHENTEAFF.

This clone was seen a few times. The DNA is omitted, as the CDR3 cannot be located on it reliably, and the CDR3 follows TCRdb's listing. This chain connects TRBV19 to TRBJ2-5; the table's D call of TRBD1 was not tested on the DNA. Germline CDR1 LNHDA, CDR2 SQIVND (reference sequence). The CDR3 is 16 amino acids in total, end residues counted. The CDR3 loop reads CASSLWRGTGGETQYF.

The chain has TRBV27 and TRBJ2-3, with TRBD2 as a possible D gene (5 bases). V was cut by 10 bases and J by 1 base, with 18 bases left in between. CDR1 and CDR2 (germline): MNHEY, SMNVEV (reference sequence). CDR3 length: 15 amino acids. The CDR3 nucleotides read TGTGCCATTTCCTCGGGATGGCCCGGCACAGATACGCAGTATTTT. Its protein product is CAISSGWPGTDTQYF.

In its sample, this clone was seen a few times. The V gene is TRBV9, the J gene TRBJ2-1, with 9 bases that match TRBD1. Losses at the gene ends were 4 bases for V and 9 bases for J; bases not matched to a gene: 11. This CDR3 is built from 15 residues. The germline V gene encodes CDR1 SGDLS and CDR2 YYNGEE. This CDR3 reads CASSQGQGGLTEQFF. The DNA for the CDR3 is TGTGCCAGCAGCCAGGGACAGGGTGGCCTCACTGAGCAGTTCTTC.